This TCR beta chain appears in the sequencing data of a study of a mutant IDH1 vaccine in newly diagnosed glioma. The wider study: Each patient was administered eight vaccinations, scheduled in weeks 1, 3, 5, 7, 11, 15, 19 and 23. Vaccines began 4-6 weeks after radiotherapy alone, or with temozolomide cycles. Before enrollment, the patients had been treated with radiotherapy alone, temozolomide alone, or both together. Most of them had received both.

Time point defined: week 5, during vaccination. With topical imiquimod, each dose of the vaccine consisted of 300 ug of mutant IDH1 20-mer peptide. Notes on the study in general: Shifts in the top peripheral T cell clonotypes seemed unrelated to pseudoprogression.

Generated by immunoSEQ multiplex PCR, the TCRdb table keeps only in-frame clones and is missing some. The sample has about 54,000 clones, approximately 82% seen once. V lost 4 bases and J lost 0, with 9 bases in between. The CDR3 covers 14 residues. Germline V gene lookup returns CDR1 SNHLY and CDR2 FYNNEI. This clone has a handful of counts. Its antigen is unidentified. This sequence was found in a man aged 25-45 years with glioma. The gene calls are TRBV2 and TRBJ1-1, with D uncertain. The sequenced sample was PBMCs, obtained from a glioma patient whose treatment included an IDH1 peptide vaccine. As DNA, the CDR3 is TGTGCCAGCAGTGTCTTCAGGTTGAACACTGAAGCTTTCTTT. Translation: CASSVFRLNTEAFF.